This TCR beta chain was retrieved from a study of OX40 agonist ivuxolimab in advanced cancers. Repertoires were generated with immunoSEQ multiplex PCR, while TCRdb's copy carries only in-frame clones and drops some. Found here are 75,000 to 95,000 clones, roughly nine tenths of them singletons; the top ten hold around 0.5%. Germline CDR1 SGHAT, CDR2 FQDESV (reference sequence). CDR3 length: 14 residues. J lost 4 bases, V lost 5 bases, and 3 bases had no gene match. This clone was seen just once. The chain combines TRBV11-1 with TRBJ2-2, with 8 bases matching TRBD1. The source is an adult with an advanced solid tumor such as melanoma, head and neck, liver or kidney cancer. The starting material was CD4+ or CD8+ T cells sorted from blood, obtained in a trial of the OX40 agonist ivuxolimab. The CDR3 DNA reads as TGTGCCAGCAGCCAGGACAGGGTCACCGGGGAGCTGTTTTTT. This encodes CASSQDRVTGELFF.